Below are 7 T cell receptor beta chains sequenced from a single sample in a study of blood T cell repertoires in COVID-19. Repertoires were generated with immunoSEQ multiplex PCR, while TCRdb's copy carries only in-frame clones and drops some. The sample includes about 180,000 clones, 86% of them seen just once. The material sequenced was PBMCs or T cells enriched from blood (not recorded which). These receptor sequences come from a woman younger than 45 who had recovered from COVID-19.

This chain links TRBV29-1 with TRBJ2-3; 7 bases agree with TRBD2. This CDR3 has 14 amino acids. V shed 3 bases and J 5 bases; nucleotides not matched to a gene: 8. CDR1 and CDR2 (germline): SQVTM, ANQGSEA. The CDR3 sequence: CSVEAGEVGDTQYF. The CDR3 DNA reads TGCAGCGTTGAGGCGGGAGAAGTGGGAGATACGCAGTATTTT.

The V and J genes are TRBV2 and TRBJ1-5, with 7 bases that match TRBD1. Per germline, CDR1 SNHLY and CDR2 FYNNEI. The CDR3 has 19 residues. The ends lost 4 bases at V and 7 bases at J; junction bases unmatched: 22. The DNA for the CDR3 is TGTGCCAGCAGTGGTATAACTCGTAGCCCAACGAAAGGGGGCCAGCCCCAGCATTTT. Its protein product is CASSGITRSPTKGGQPQHF. Supplemented by reference TRBV2 and TRBJ1-5, the full variable domain reads EPEVTQTPSHQVTQMGQEVILRCVPISNHLYFYWYRQILGQKVEFLVSFYNNEISEKSEIFDDQFSVERPDGSNFTLKIRSTKLEDSAMYFCASSGITRSPTKGGQPQHFGDGTRLSIL.

V usage is TRBV7-2 and J usage is TRBJ2-1; D is perhaps TRBD2 (6 bases). Germline values: CDR1 SGHTA, CDR2 FQGNSA. The CDR3 is 13 amino acids. V lost 6 bases, J lost 10 bases, and 16 bases lay in between. CDR3 amino acids: CASRTAKGREQFF. The CDR3 coding sequence is TGTGCCAGCAGAACAGCGAAAGGGAGGGAGCAGTTCTTC.

The rearrangement links TRBV7-6 to TRBJ2-7, with TRBD1 identical over 9 bases. In germline, CDR1 is SGHVS, CDR2 FNYEAQ. The length of the CDR3 is 15 residues. V was pared by 5 bases and J by 3 bases, with 8 bases of the junction left unmatched. The CDR3 spells CASSQGGGQGYEQYF. Written as DNA, the CDR3 is TGTGCCAGCAGCCAAGGGGGGGGACAGGGCTACGAGCAGTACTTC.

The V gene is TRBV6-5, the J gene TRBJ2-7; TRBD1 matches at 8 bases. There are 15 residues in the CDR3. Germline CDR1 and CDR2: MNHEY and SVGAGI. V was pared by 2 bases and J by 6 bases, with 9 bases of the junction left unmatched. The DNA for the CDR3 is TGTGCCAGCAGTTACAACTATAGGACAGGGAGCGAGCAGTACTTC. It is translated as CASSYNYRTGSEQYF.

The chain uses TRBV9 and TRBJ1-4; D perhaps matches TRBD1 (5 bases). Between the trimmed V and J ends, which lost 0 bases and 3 bases, there was a span of 9 bases. The CDR3 has 15 amino acids. Germline CDR1 and CDR2: SGDLS and YYNGEE. CDR3: CASSVVGAPNEKLFF. Here the CDR3 DNA reads TGTGCCAGCAGCGTAGTTGGGGCTCCTAATGAAAAACTGTTTTTT.

The V gene is TRBV2, the J gene TRBJ2-7; D is unresolved. The germline CDR1 and CDR2 sequences are SNHLY and FYNNEI. Trimming removed 2 bases at V and 4 bases at J, with 6 bases between. The CDR3 is made up of 12 amino acids. The CDR3 is CASSEQVYEQYF. The CDR3 region has the DNA TGTGCCAGCAGTGAACAGGTGTACGAGCAGTACTTC. The variable domain in full, completed from reference TRBV2 and TRBJ2-7, reads EPEVTQTPSHQVTQMGQEVILRCVPISNHLYFYWYRQILGQKVEFLVSFYNNEISEKSEIFDDQFSVERPDGSNFTLKIRSTKLEDSAMYFCASSEQVYEQYFGPGTRLTVT.